This T cell receptor beta chain comes out of a study of T cell responses to AZD1222 COVID-19 vaccine. Study information: Samples with a second dose at about 4 or about 12 weeks were pooled together.

Concerning this clone itself: Its target is unknown.

Regarding the study as a whole: Donors, mostly white British, included more females; clonal diversity was possibly underestimated. It was only after the peak T cell response that any repertoires were sampled. Spike-specific TCR breadth and depth both grew after two AZD1222 doses.

The ends lost 4 bases at V and 5 bases at J; junction bases unmatched: 12. CDR1 LGHDT and CDR2 YNNKEL come from the germline V gene (reference sequence). This CDR3 is 17 amino acids long. Libraries were prepared by immunoSEQ multiplex PCR; TCRdb keeps only in-frame clonotypes and omits some of them. The sample has more than 140,000 clones, 91% seen once. This chain joins TRBV3-1 (or the pseudogene TRBV3-2) and TRBJ2-1; 9 bases match TRBD2. This receptor was obtained from an adult in good health. This specimen consisted of peripheral blood, obtained on day 0 of AZD1222 vaccination. CDR3 sequence (DNA): TGTGCCAGCAGCCCCGGAGTAGCGGGAGTAAGTGACAATGAGCAGTTCTTC. Its protein product is CASSPGVAGVSDNEQFF.